The present entry profiles one TCR beta chain with its context. Some clones are missing from TCRdb's copy, which holds only in-frame ones; the method was immunoSEQ multiplex PCR. This table holds 70,000 to 75,000 clones, 94% found once. This entry belongs to a study of cytomegalovirus exposure and HLA in healthy donors. V was pared by 4 bases and J by 0 bases, with 11 bases between. CDR1 SQVTM and CDR2 ANQGSEA come from the germline V gene. The CDR3 is 14 amino acids. What was sequenced was PBMCs. The receptor was derived from a woman aged 18-29 years in good health and CMV-seropositive. The J gene is TRBJ2-3, the V gene TRBV29-1; D is unresolved. The CDR3 nucleotides are TGCAGCGTTGGCCCCCCAGGCAGCACAGATACGCAGTATTTT. This codes for CSVGPPGSTDTQYF.